The clone carrying this T cell receptor (beta chain) was counted between two and nine times. Caucasian individuals from Russia who were healthy and aged roughly 6 to 95 acted as donors. V lost 1 base to trimming and J lost 9 bases, with 13 bases between them. The CDR3 is 14 amino acids. Germline CDR1 and CDR2: SGHVS and FNYEAQ. Through a sample-barcoded 5' primer and a J-beta primer mix, a second PCR was run for roughly 6 to 11 cycles. TCRdb itself ran the 5' RACE reads through MiXCR, one entry per CDR3 protein. The data contain 600,000 to 850,000 distinct CDR3 sequences, approximately 25% of them singletons. These data belong to a study of blood T cells in healthy people across ages. These data also formed part of another study, on T cells of mothers and their children. That report notes: Using the M1S primer, the second PCR added sample barcodes along with 2-4 random nucleotides. For unrelated pairs as for related ones, thymic selection shapes TCR recombination output similarly.

The clonotype was recovered from a boy younger than 18 in good health. The chain is built from TRBV7-6 and TRBJ2-1, with D uncertain. Source material: blood. The CDR3 DNA reads as TGTGCCAGCAGCTTAGTGGCGGTCTTAGGTGAGCAGTTCTTC. Translating gives CASSLVAVLGEQFF. The entire variable domain, with the rest obtained from reference TRBV7-6 and TRBJ2-1, is as follows: GAGVSQSPRYKVTKRGQDVALRCDPISGHVSLYWYRQALGQGPEFLTYFNYEAQQDKSGLPNDRFSAERPEGSISTLTIQRTEQRDSAMYRCASSLVAVLGEQFFGPGTRLTVL.